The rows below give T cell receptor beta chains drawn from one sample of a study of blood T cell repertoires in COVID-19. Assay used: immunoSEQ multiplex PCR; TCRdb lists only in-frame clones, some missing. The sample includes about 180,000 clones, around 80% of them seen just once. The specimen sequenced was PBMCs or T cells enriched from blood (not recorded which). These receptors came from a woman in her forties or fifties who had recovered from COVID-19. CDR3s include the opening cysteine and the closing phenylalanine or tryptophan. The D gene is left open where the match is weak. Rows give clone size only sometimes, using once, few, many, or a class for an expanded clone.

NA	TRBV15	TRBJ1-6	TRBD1	TGTGCCACCAGCCGTACGACAGGGGATTCACCCCTCCACTTT	CATSRTTGDSPLHF
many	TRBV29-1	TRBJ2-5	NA	TGCAGCGTTTGGGGGCAAAGGGAGACCCAGTACTTC	CSVWGQRETQYF
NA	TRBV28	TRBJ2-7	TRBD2	TGTGCCAGCAGTTCAGTTCTAGCGGGAGGGCTCCTCGTCGAGCAGTACTTC	CASSSVLAGGLLVEQYF
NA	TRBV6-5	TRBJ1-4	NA	TGTGCCAGCAAGTGGGGCGGAACTAATGAAAAACTGTTTTTT	CASKWGGTNEKLFF
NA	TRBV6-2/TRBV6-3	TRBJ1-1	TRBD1	TGTGCCAGCAGTTACCGTGTGGGACAGGAATTGAACACTGAAGCTTTCTTT	CASSYRVGQELNTEAFF
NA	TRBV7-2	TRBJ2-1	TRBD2	TGTGCCAGCGAGCTAGCGGGATCGGATGAGCAGTTCTTC	CASELAGSDEQFF
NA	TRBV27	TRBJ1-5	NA	TGTGCCAGCAGTTTTCAGGGAATCAATCAGCCCCAGCATTTT	CASSFQGINQPQHF
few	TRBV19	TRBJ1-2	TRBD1	TGTGCCAGTATCCCCCGACAGGGCTCCTATGGCTACACCTTC	CASIPRQGSYGYTF
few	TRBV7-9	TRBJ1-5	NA	TGTGCCAGCAGCTTAAGAGGCGGGTCTCAGCCCCAGCATTTT	CASSLRGGSQPQHF
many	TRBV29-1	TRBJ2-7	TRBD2	TGCAGCGTTGTAGCGGGTGAGCAGTACTTC	CSVVAGEQYF
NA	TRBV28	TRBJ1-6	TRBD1	TGTGCCAGTTTCCCGGGACAGGGGAGCTCCTATAATTCACCCCTCCACTTT	CASFPGQGSSYNSPLHF